These 29 T cell receptor beta chains were sequenced from one sample in a study of glioma-infiltrating T cells after dendritic cell vaccination. The method was immunoSEQ multiplex PCR; TCRdb's version includes in-frame clones alone and lacks a portion of them. The profile covers about 50,000 clones, with about 85% appearing a single time and around 8.3% taken by the ten largest. Time point noted: after dendritic cell vaccination, including at tumor progression/relapse. The sample here was blood, taken after dendritic cell vaccination. The receptors originated from a human donor with glioblastoma.

The chain recombines TRBV11-1 with TRBJ2-3; weak D call: TRBD2 (6 bases). The CDR3 is 19 residues long. Trimming took off 6 bases at V and 2 bases at J, with 27 bases between the two ends. Germline CDR1 is SGHAT and CDR2 is FQDESV (reference sequence). Here the CDR3 reads CASREDRRGAYRNTDTQYF. As DNA, the CDR3 is TGTGCCAGCAGAGAGGATCGGCGGGGAGCTTATCGAAACACAGATACGCAGTATTTT.

The V gene is TRBV2, the J gene TRBJ2-5, with 8 bases aligning to TRBD1. The CDR3 length is 14 residues. Losses at the gene ends were 5 bases for V and 1 base for J; bases not matched to a gene: 3. Looked up from germline, CDR1 is SNHLY and CDR2 is FYNNEI. Here the CDR3 reads CASSLGQVQETQYF. The DNA for the CDR3 is TGTGCCAGCAGTTTGGGACAGGTCCAAGAGACCCAGTACTTC.

The chain has TRBV5-6 and TRBJ1-1; 9 bases agree with TRBD1. The CDR3 loop spans 12 amino acids. The germline V gene has CDR1 SGHDT and CDR2 YYEEEE. Trimming cost V 4 bases and J 10 bases; bases outside gene matches: 5. The CDR3 sequence is CASSPGTGRAFF. In DNA, the CDR3 is TGTGCCAGCAGCCCCGGGACAGGGAGAGCTTTCTTT. The variable domain in full, completed from reference TRBV5-6 and TRBJ1-1, reads DAGVTQSPTHLIKTRGQQVTLRCSPKSGHDTVSWYQQALGQGPQFIFQYYEEEERQRGNFPDRFSGHQFPNYSSELNVNALLLGDSALYLCASSPGTGRAFFGQGTRLTVV.

This clone was counted between two and nine times. The chain employs TRBV7-6 and TRBJ2-1; perhaps TRBD2 as D (7 bases). The V gene lost 3 bases and the J gene lost 2 bases, with 11 bases spanning the gap. Germline-derived CDR1 and CDR2 are SGHVS and FNYEAQ. This CDR3 is 15 amino acids long. CDR3 region: CASSFGGTPYNEQFF. CDR3 bases: TGTGCCAGCAGCTTCGGGGGGACACCCTACAATGAGCAGTTCTTC.

The V gene is TRBV7-3, the J gene TRBJ2-5; possibly TRBD2 for D (5 bases). The V gene lost 1 base and the J gene lost 2 bases, with 11 bases spanning the gap. In germline, CDR1 is SGHTA, CDR2 FQGTGA. The CDR3 extends over 15 amino acids. The CDR3 is CASSLNGGGQETQYF. CDR3 coding DNA: TGTGCCAGCAGCTTAAATGGTGGCGGGCAAGAGACCCAGTACTTC.

The rearrangement joins TRBV4-3 to TRBJ2-2; no reliable D call. The CDR3 has 15 amino acids. V lost 1 base and J 1 base, leaving 7 bases between the germline ends. Germline V gives CDR1 LGHNA, CDR2 YSLEER. CDR3 in amino acids: CASSQGRGNTGELFF. In DNA, the CDR3 is TGCGCCAGCAGCCAAGGTCGAGGGAACACCGGGGAGCTGTTTTTT.

This clone was observed a few times. The V call is TRBV5-6, the J call TRBJ1-6, with no clear D. Germline-derived CDR1 and CDR2 are SGHDT and YYEEEE. CDR3 length: 16 residues. V was shortened by 2 bases and J by 2 bases, with 11 bases between the two germline ends. The CDR3 region has the DNA TGTGCCAGCAGCTTTGGCTCATATACCTATAATTCACCCCTCCACTTT. Its translation is CASSFGSYTYNSPLHF.

The chain has TRBV7-6 and TRBJ2-2; D gene unclear. Germline assignment: CDR1 SGHVS and CDR2 FNYEAQ. The CDR3 has 15 residues. V lost 1 base and J 0 bases, leaving 6 bases between the germline ends. The CDR3 loop is CASSLGVANTGELFF. The CDR3 nucleotides are TGTGCCAGCAGCTTAGGAGTAGCGAACACCGGGGAGCTGTTTTTT.

The count of this clone is one. V is TRBV5-4 and J is TRBJ1-3; tentatively, D is TRBD1 (5 bases). V was pared by 7 bases and J by 0 bases, with 17 bases between. This CDR3 contains 16 residues. Looked up from germline, CDR1 is SGHNT and CDR2 is YYREEE (reference sequence). The CDR3 region has the DNA TGTGCCAGCTCCCCGCCAGGGACTAGCTCTGGAAACACCATATATTTT. Protein: CASSPPGTSSGNTIYF.

This chain links TRBV30 with TRBJ2-7, with D tentatively TRBD1 (6 bases). The CDR3 is 11 residues long. Germline CDR1 GTSNPN, CDR2 SVGIG (reference sequence). V dropped 2 bases and J dropped 7 bases, with 9 bases sitting between them. CDR3 protein: CAWSQTGEQYF. CDR3 coding DNA: TGTGCCTGGAGTCAAACAGGGGAGCAGTACTTC.

The J gene is TRBJ2-1, the V gene TRBV30, with a tentative D call TRBD2 (7 bases). The V gene's germline CDR1 is GTSNPN and CDR2 SVGIG (reference sequence). This CDR3 comprises 14 residues. Trimming took off 6 bases at V and 6 bases at J, with 18 bases between the two ends. CDR3 protein: CACRGGGRGNEQFF. CDR3 nucleotides: TGTGCCTGTAGGGGAGGGGGGAGAGGCAATGAGCAGTTCTTC.

This chain joins TRBV2 and TRBJ1-5; TRBD1 aligns across 12 bases. CDR3 length: 16 residues. The junction had 9 bases not matched to a gene; V was cut back by 6 bases and J by 6 bases. Germline assignment: CDR1 SNHLY and CDR2 FYNNEI. The CDR3 loop is CASSGSGTGGLQPQHF. The CDR3 DNA sequence: TGTGCCAGCAGCGGCTCCGGGACAGGGGGCCTTCAGCCCCAGCATTTT.

The chain uses TRBV5-4 and TRBJ1-5; D perhaps matches TRBD1 (5 bases). Germline V gene sequence: CDR1 SGHNT, CDR2 YYREEE (reference sequence). This CDR3 has 16 residues. V was clipped by 4 bases and J by 4 bases, with 18 bases between them. CDR3 amino acids: CASSRDGGDMNQPQHF. The CDR3 region has the DNA TGTGCCAGCAGCAGGGATGGGGGGGATATGAATCAGCCCCAGCATTTT.

J is TRBJ1-5 and V is TRBV7-6; weak D call: TRBD1 (6 bases). The germline V gene has CDR1 SGHVS and CDR2 FNYEAQ. There are 14 residues in the CDR3. V was pared by 2 bases and J by 6 bases, with 11 bases between. The CDR3 nucleotides are TGTGCCAGCAGCTTATCAGGGGCCGGTCAGCCCCAGCATTTT. Its translation is CASSLSGAGQPQHF.

For the CDR3, the DNA is TGTGCCAGCAGTTTAGGTCCGGGGGGCCCCTACGAGCAGTACTTC. Its translation: CASSLGPGGPYEQYF. J is TRBJ2-7 and V is TRBV27, with D perhaps TRBD2 (7 bases). There are 15 residues in the CDR3. Germline V gene data show CDR1 as MNHEY and CDR2 as SMNVEV (reference sequence). Trimming took off 2 bases at V and 2 bases at J, with 13 bases between the two ends.

The chain employs TRBV27 and TRBJ2-1; 7 bases fit TRBD2. The CDR3 covers 14 residues. The trim removed 8 bases at V and 3 bases at J, leaving 7 bases unmatched. Per the germline V gene, CDR1 is MNHEY and CDR2 is SMNVEV (reference sequence). CDR3: CASRPGLYYNEQFF. The CDR3 region has the DNA TGTGCCAGCCGACCGGGACTATACTACAATGAGCAGTTCTTC.

The J gene is TRBJ1-5, the V gene TRBV6-1; weak D call: TRBD1 (6 bases). The CDR3 length is 18 residues. Per the germline V gene, CDR1 is MNHNS and CDR2 is SASEGT. Trimming took 2 bases from V and 0 from J, leaving 17 bases between them. CDR3 in amino acids: CASSEFDPGDYSNQPQHF. The CDR3 nucleotides are TGTGCCAGCAGTGAATTCGATCCAGGGGATTATAGCAATCAGCCCCAGCATTTT.

This chain uses TRBV9 with TRBJ1-5, with TRBD1 matching over 9 bases. Unmatched junction bases numbered 0, after V lost 2 bases and J lost 0 bases. The germline V gene has CDR1 SGDLS and CDR2 YYNGEE. CDR3 length equals 15 residues. As DNA, the CDR3 is TGTGCCAGCAGCGTGGGACAGGGTAGCAATCAGCCCCAGCATTTT. Protein product: CASSVGQGSNQPQHF.

The J gene is TRBJ1-2, the V gene TRBV15, with TRBD1 matching over 7 bases. There are 16 residues in the CDR3. Unmatched junction bases numbered 13, after V lost 5 bases and J lost 4 bases. Germline V lookup: CDR1 LNHNV, CDR2 YYDKDF (reference sequence). As DNA, the CDR3 is TGTGCCACCAGCGGACGACAGGGTGGACTGGGCTATGGCTACACCTTC. Its translation: CATSGRQGGLGYGYTF.

The chain is built from TRBV2 and TRBJ2-7, with a tentative D call TRBD1 (6 bases). The ends were cut back, 3 bases at V and 6 bases at J, with 15 bases in the middle. In germline, CDR1 is SNHLY, CDR2 FYNNEI. There are 14 residues in the CDR3. CDR3 sequence (DNA): TGTGCCAGCAGTGACCAGGGGCCGCCCGGCGAGCAGTACTTC. It encodes CASSDQGPPGEQYF.

V and J are TRBV11-3 and TRBJ2-1; no definite D call. Trimming removed 2 bases from V and 10 bases from J, with 6 bases in between. Germline V gene sequence: CDR1 SGHNT, CDR2 YENEEA. This CDR3 has 11 amino acids. CDR3 region: CASSLHGEQFF. The DNA for the CDR3 is TGTGCCAGCAGCTTACATGGCGAGCAGTTCTTC. Complete variable domain (other parts from reference TRBV11-3 and TRBJ2-1): EAGVVQSPRYKIIEKKQPVAFWCNPISGHNTLYWYLQNLGQGPELLIRYENEEAVDDSQLPKDRFSAERLKGVDSTLKIQPAELGDSAVYLCASSLHGEQFFGPGTRLTVL.

This chain links TRBV4-3 with TRBJ2-4, with 9 bases fitting TRBD2. The CDR3 sequence is 18 residues long. V dropped 1 base and J dropped 3; count of bases not matched to a gene: 10. The V gene's germline CDR1 is LGHNA and CDR2 YSLEER. CDR3 sequence: CASSQGGAAGGVKNIQYF. The DNA for the CDR3 is TGCGCCAGCAGCCAAGGCGGGGCAGCGGGGGGAGTCAAAAACATTCAGTACTTC.

The DNA of the CDR3 is TGTGCCAGCAGCTTAGGTGGTCAGGGATATTCACCCCTCCACTTT. This codes for CASSLGGQGYSPLHF. The chain is built from TRBV7-9 and TRBJ1-6; maybe TRBD1 (5 bases). V was clipped by 1 base and J by 8 bases, with 12 bases between them. The CDR3 loop spans 15 amino acids. Germline V gene data show CDR1 as SEHNR and CDR2 as FQNEAQ (reference sequence).

The chain joins TRBV4-1 to TRBJ2-1, with TRBD2 matching 10 bases. This CDR3 has 14 residues. Germline CDR1 is MGHRA and CDR2 is YSYEKL. After removal of 2 bases from V and 8 bases from J, the junction contained 3 bases not matched to a gene. The CDR3 is CASSQRTSGHEQFF. The CDR3 DNA sequence: TGCGCCAGCAGCCAACGGACTAGCGGACATGAGCAGTTCTTC.

The chain has TRBV7-6 and TRBJ1-5; D possibly corresponds to TRBD1 (5 bases). CDR1 and CDR2 from the germline V gene are SGHVS and FNYEAQ. Trimming left V 1 base short and J 6 bases short, with 10 bases between. The CDR3 runs 14 residues. Here the CDR3 DNA reads TGTGCCAGCAGCTTAGGGGGGACTGGTCAGCCCCAGCATTTT. Its translation: CASSLGGTGQPQHF.

This clone has a handful of counts. The chain links TRBV11-3 to TRBJ1-1; D gene uncertain. Germline CDR1 reads SGHNT; CDR2 reads YENEEA. The CDR3 sequence is 16 residues long. The germline V and J ends were trimmed by 3 bases and 1 base, with 15 bases remaining between them. The CDR3, as DNA: TGTGCCAGCAGCTTTCCCCGAACAGAGCAGAACACTGAAGCTTTCTTT. Translation: CASSFPRTEQNTEAFF.

This clone appeared a single time. The chain is built from TRBV6-6 and TRBJ2-1; possible D gene TRBD1, 5 bases. Germline CDR1 is MNHNY and CDR2 is SVGAGI (reference sequence). V was shortened by 5 bases and J by 8 bases, with 13 bases between the two germline ends. This CDR3 has 13 residues. The CDR3 here is CASSPNRGDEQFF. CDR3 sequence (DNA): TGTGCCAGCAGTCCCAATAGGGGCGATGAGCAGTTCTTC.

The chain recombines TRBV7-2 with TRBJ2-1, with D perhaps matching TRBD2 (7 bases). Trimming pared 5 bases from V and 5 bases from J, leaving 16 bases between. CDR1 and CDR2 from the germline V gene are SGHTA and FQGNSA. CDR3 length equals 15 residues. The CDR3 sequence is CASSLTRGANNEQFF. DNA for the CDR3: TGTGCCAGCAGCCTCACTCGGGGGGCAAACAATGAGCAGTTCTTC.

The rearrangement joins TRBV11-3 to TRBJ1-1; D ambiguous. Germline V CDR1 and CDR2: SGHNT, YENEEA. This CDR3 contains 12 residues. Trimming cost V 10 bases and J 2 bases, with 11 bases left between them. As DNA, the CDR3 is TGTGCCACCCGGGAGGGTAACACTGAAGCTTTCTTT. Its protein is CATREGNTEAFF.